This T cell receptor (beta chain) was observed in a study of blood T cells in healthy people across ages. Together with a sample-barcoded 5' primer, a J-beta primer mix was included in a second PCR lasting about 6 to 12 cycles. TCRdb passed the 5' RACE reads through MiXCR, listing each CDR3 protein once. The sample includes about 1.6 million distinct CDR3 sequences, about 35% seen only once; the top ten take 10% to 12%. Of note for this clonotype: At one of its ends the junction is not consistent with the germline gene, which may arise from a read error.

Germline V gene lookup returns CDR1 DFQATT and CDR2 SNEGSKA (reference sequence). The CDR3 is 12 amino acids. Sequences were obtained from blood. The rearrangement joins TRBV20-1 to TRBJ2-1; D not resolved. The clonotype originates from a woman in her thirties in good health. As DNA, the CDR3 is TGCAGGGCTAGAAGCTTGCGGAATGAGCAGTTCTTC. Its translation is CRARSLRNEQFF.